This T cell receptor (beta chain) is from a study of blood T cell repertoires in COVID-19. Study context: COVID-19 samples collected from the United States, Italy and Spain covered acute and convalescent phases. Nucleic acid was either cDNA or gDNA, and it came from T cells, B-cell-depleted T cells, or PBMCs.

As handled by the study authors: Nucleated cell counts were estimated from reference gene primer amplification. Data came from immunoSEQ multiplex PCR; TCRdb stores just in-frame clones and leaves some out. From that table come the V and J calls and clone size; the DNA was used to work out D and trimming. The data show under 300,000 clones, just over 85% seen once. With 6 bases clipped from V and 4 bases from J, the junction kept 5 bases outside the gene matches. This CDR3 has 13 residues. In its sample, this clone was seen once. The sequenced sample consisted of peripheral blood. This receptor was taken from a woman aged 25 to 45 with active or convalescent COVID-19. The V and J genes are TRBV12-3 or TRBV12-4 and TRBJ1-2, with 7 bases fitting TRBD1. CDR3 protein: CASRRDSSYGYTF. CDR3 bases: TGTGCCAGCAGGAGGGACAGTTCCTATGGCTACACCTTC.